This TCR beta chain was sequenced for a study of PD-1 blockade in classical Hodgkin lymphoma. Study at large: Once every 2 weeks, patients received intravenous nivolumab at 3 mg/kg. Study observations and caveats: Exclusion was applied to patients who started nivolumab under 1 year after ASCT.

Produced via immunoSEQ multiplex PCR; TCRdb's table is partial and in-frame only. Among about 89,000 clones, 90% were seen once, and the ten largest hold 2.5% to 3.5%. As for time point: cycle 4 day 1 (C4D1), after less than 7 weeks of nivolumab. Every patient was affected by relapse after autologous stem cell transplantation, while exposure to brentuximab vedotin was not uniform. The study recorded best responses of complete response, partial response or progressive disease. Remarks on this clone: Its antigen is undetermined.

V was shortened by 3 bases and J by 4 bases, with 9 bases between the two germline ends. The CDR3 consists of 13 residues. Per germline, CDR1 ENHRY and CDR2 SYGVKD. The chain is built from TRBV10-3 and TRBJ1-2; perhaps TRBD1 as D (6 bases). The clonotype was recovered from a human donor with classical Hodgkin lymphoma. This material consisted of peripheral blood mononuclear cells (PBMCs), taken before the fourth cycle of nivolumab. For the CDR3, the DNA is TGTGCCATCAGTGAAGCAGGGGCCTATGGCTACACCTTC. It translates to CAISEAGAYGYTF.